The TCR beta chain described here comes from a study of blood T cell repertoires in COVID-19. Across the study: The United States, Italy and Spain supplied acute and convalescent COVID-19 samples. In each case, the material was cDNA or gDNA derived from T cells, B-cell-depleted T cells, or PBMCs.

Study processing details: The authors estimated nucleated cell counts from reference gene primer amplification. Profiling relied on immunoSEQ multiplex PCR, and the TCRdb table lists in-frame clones only, not all of them. V and J calls and clone size follow that table, whereas D and trimming were derived from the DNA. In the table there are around 210,000 clones, 80% to 90% of which are singletons. Germline CDR1 reads SGHRS; CDR2 reads YFSETQ. With 1 base clipped from V and 1 base from J, the junction kept 6 bases outside the gene matches. This CDR3 is built from 16 residues. The sequenced sample consisted of peripheral blood. V gene TRBV5-1 combines with J gene TRBJ2-5; 8 bases align to TRBD1. The TCR was taken from a woman aged 70 to 79 with acute or convalescent COVID-19. In nucleotides, the CDR3 is TGCGCCAGCAGCTTGCGGACAGGGCACCCCCAAGAGACCCAGTACTTC. This codes for CASSLRTGHPQETQYF.